The source of this T cell receptor (beta chain) is a study of shared clonotypes between healthy human individuals. Study at large: CD8 memory received one plate per donor, CD8 naive two, CD4 memory three and CD4 naive three.

As to this clone: Antigen specificity is unknown.

The CDR3 consists of 17 residues. Losses at the gene ends were 4 bases for V and 2 bases for J; bases not matched to a gene: 8. CDR1 and CDR2 from the germline V gene are SGHTA and FQGNSA. Assay: immunoSEQ multiplex PCR; the TCRdb copy retains only in-frame clones and omits some. Among fewer than 1.8 million clones listed, around 98.5% were seen once. Study-level results: Clonotypes not shared had lower generation probabilities than those common to all four donors.

The sequence derives from a man aged 30 to 39 in good health. This chain connects TRBV7-2 to TRBJ2-6, with TRBD2 matching over 7 bases. The sample comprised naive CD4+ T cells sorted from blood. Noted subset: CD45RA+ positively selected. DNA of the CDR3: TGTGCCAGCAGCTCACCCTTAGGGAGGGCTGGGGCCAACGTCCTGACTTTC. This translates into CASSSPLGRAGANVLTF.